A single sample is the source of the 20 T cell receptor beta chains below, sequenced in a study of blood T cell repertoires in COVID-19. Libraries were prepared by immunoSEQ multiplex PCR; TCRdb keeps only in-frame clonotypes and omits some of them. There are about 130,000 clones in the sample; 84% occur only once, and 44% lies in the top ten. Sequenced: peripheral blood. Receptors originate from a human donor in a cohort sampled during active COVID-19.

The V gene is TRBV28, the J gene TRBJ2-1; 13 bases line up with TRBD2. V lost 4 bases, J lost 4 bases, and 4 bases stayed unmatched. Germline V lookup: CDR1 MDHEN, CDR2 SYDVKM. The CDR3 consists of 16 residues. The DNA of the CDR3 is TGTGCCAGCAGTTCCGGACTAGCGGGAGTATACAATGAGCAGTTCTTC. Protein product: CASSSGLAGVYNEQFF.

This clone was found once. The chain has TRBV6-2 or TRBV6-3 and TRBJ2-7; a possible D gene is TRBD2 (6 bases). Germline CDR1 is MNHEY and CDR2 is SVGEGT. The CDR3 consists of 13 residues. With 2 bases removed from V and 4 bases from J, the gap between germline ends came to 9 bases. CDR3 coding DNA: TGTGCCAGCAGTTACGCGGGGAATTACGAGCAGTACTTC. It specifies CASSYAGNYEQYF.

The CDR3: CASSLAASGRSGELFF. CDR3 sequence (DNA): TGTGCCAGCAGCTTAGCAGCTAGCGGGAGGTCCGGGGAGCTGTTTTTT. The J gene is TRBJ2-2, the V gene TRBV7-2; 11 bases line up with TRBD2. V trimming: 0 bases; J trimming: 6 bases; junction bases outside the gene matches: 3. Per germline, CDR1 SGHTA and CDR2 FQGNSA. CDR3 size: 16 residues. Full variable domain (remainder filled in from reference TRBV7-2 and TRBJ2-2): GAGVSQSPSNKVTEKGKDVELRCDPISGHTALYWYRQSLGQGLEFLIYFQGNSAPDKSGLPSDRFSAERTGGSVSTLTIQRTQQEDSAVYLCASSLAASGRSGELFFGEGSRLTVL.

This chain connects TRBV11-2 to TRBJ1-1; D uncertain. Germline V gives CDR1 SGHAT, CDR2 FQNNGV. V gave up 1 base and J gave up 2 bases, with 8 bases separating them. The CDR3 has 14 amino acids. CDR3 bases: TGTGCCAGCAGCTTAGTTGGCCTCAACACTGAAGCTTTCTTT. Translated: CASSLVGLNTEAFF. Supplemented by reference TRBV11-2 and TRBJ1-1, the full variable domain reads EAGVAQSPRYKIIEKRQSVAFWCNPISGHATLYWYQQILGQGPKLLIQFQNNGVVDDSQLPKDRFSAERLKGVDSTLKIQPAKLEDSAVYLCASSLVGLNTEAFFGQGTRLTVV.

The CDR3 reads CATSAQGRNTEAFF. The DNA for the CDR3 is TGTGCCACCAGCGCTCAGGGGCGGAACACTGAAGCTTTCTTT. The chain recombines TRBV24-1 with TRBJ1-1; possible D gene TRBD1, 6 bases. The CDR3 loop spans 14 amino acids. V lost 7 bases, J lost 1 base, and 12 bases lay in between. Germline assignment: CDR1 KGHDR and CDR2 SFDVKD.

The genes are TRBV12-5 and TRBJ2-2; D is unclear. V lost 0 bases to trimming and J lost 1 base, with 9 bases between them. The CDR3 has 16 residues. The germline V gene encodes CDR1 LGHNT and CDR2 FRNRAP. This chain's CDR3 is CASGLVEAMNTGELFF. In DNA, the CDR3 is TGTGCTAGTGGTTTGGTAGAGGCAATGAACACCGGGGAGCTGTTTTTT.

The chain links TRBV7-2 to TRBJ2-3; D call uncertain. The CDR3 is 16 amino acids. In germline, CDR1 is SGHTA, CDR2 FQGNSA. The V end lost 8 bases, the J end lost 2 bases, and 20 bases lay between the germline ends. As DNA, the CDR3 is TGTGCCAGCCCGCCTGAGATAAGATTAGCCACAGATACGCAGTATTTT. This codes for CASPPEIRLATDTQYF. Together with reference TRBV7-2 and TRBJ2-3, the CDR3 gives the full variable domain: GAGVSQSPSNKVTEKGKDVELRCDPISGHTALYWYRQSLGQGLEFLIYFQGNSAPDKSGLPSDRFSAERTGGSVSTLTIQRTQQEDSAVYLCASPPEIRLATDTQYFGPGTRLTVL.

A single count supports this clone. The chain joins TRBV5-1 to TRBJ1-3; D perhaps matches TRBD1 (5 bases). The CDR3 consists of 16 residues. CDR1 SGHRS and CDR2 YFSETQ come from the germline V gene. V shed 0 bases and J shed 4 bases, with 14 bases lying between them. CDR3 in amino acids: CASSLAGRGSGNTIYF. The CDR3 DNA reads as TGCGCCAGCAGCTTGGCCGGAAGGGGTTCCGGAAACACCATATATTTT.

The V gene is TRBV9, the J gene TRBJ1-6; 8 bases are a match to TRBD1. The CDR3 totals 15 residues. V was pared by 3 bases and J by 8 bases, with 7 bases of the junction left unmatched. Germline CDR1 is SGDLS and CDR2 is YYNGEE. Here the CDR3 reads CASSGGQGGYSPLHF. DNA for the CDR3: TGTGCCAGCAGCGGAGGACAGGGTGGTTATTCACCCCTCCACTTT.

The CDR3 DNA is TGTGCCAGCGCAAAGGAGGGTGGGAACACCGGGGAGCTGTTTTTT. As protein: CASAKEGGNTGELFF. This chain links TRBV6-5 with TRBJ2-2; tentative D call: TRBD2 (6 bases). The V end lost 8 bases, the J end lost 1 base, and 14 bases lay between the germline ends. Germline V gene lookup returns CDR1 MNHEY and CDR2 SVGAGI. This CDR3 has 15 amino acids.

Here the CDR3 reads CAIPPGTSGSKNFYEQYV. The CDR3 DNA reads TGCGCCATTCCCCCCGGGACTAGCGGGTCTAAAAACTTCTACGAGCAGTACGTC. The chain links TRBV23-1 to TRBJ2-7; 12 bases are shared with TRBD2. TRBV23-1 is sorted into the ORF group, with uncertain function. V was pared by 10 bases and J by 3 bases, with 19 bases of the junction left unmatched. This CDR3 region has 18 residues.

V and J are TRBV5-4 and TRBJ1-1; D remains ambiguous. The ends were cut back, 7 bases at V and 1 base at J, with 11 bases in the middle. CDR1 SGHNT and CDR2 YYREEE come from the germline V gene (reference sequence). The CDR3 extends over 13 amino acids. In DNA, the CDR3 is TGTGCCAGCCGCCCGACGGGGAACACTGAAGCTTTCTTT. Encoded protein: CASRPTGNTEAFF.

This clone was observed a few times. The rearrangement joins TRBV4-1 to TRBJ2-5; TRBD1 might be the D (7 bases). This CDR3 comprises 14 residues. Germline V gene lookup returns CDR1 MGHRA and CDR2 YSYEKL. The V end was cut by 3 bases, the J end by 4 bases, with 12 bases between. This CDR3 is CASSHPQGGETQYF. In DNA, the CDR3 is TGCGCCAGCAGCCATCCCCAGGGGGGAGAGACCCAGTACTTC.

This chain joins TRBV3-1 (or the pseudogene TRBV3-2) and TRBJ2-1, with 7 bases lining up with TRBD1. CDR1 is LGHDT and CDR2 is YNNKEL in the germline V gene (reference sequence). CDR3 length: 16 amino acids. V was clipped by 2 bases and J by 10 bases; unmatched bases: 14. The CDR3 bases are TGTGCCAGCAGCCAACCGGACAGAGGGACAGAGCAGGAGCAGTTCTTC. This translates into CASSQPDRGTEQEQFF.

This clone has just a few counts. The gene calls are TRBV18 and TRBJ1-2; TRBD1 matches 11 bases. The CDR3 consists of 14 residues. The trim removed 5 bases at V and 3 bases at J, leaving 2 bases unmatched. CDR1 and CDR2 (germline): KGHSH, LQKENI. The CDR3 nucleotides read TGTGCCAGCTCAAAGGGACAGGGGGACTATGGCTACACCTTC. Translation gives CASSKGQGDYGYTF.

CDR3 residues: CSASLVGGGSTEAFF. In nucleotides, the CDR3 is TGCAGTGCTAGTCTGGTGGGGGGAGGAAGCACTGAAGCTTTCTTT. This sequence joins TRBV20-1 and TRBJ1-1; maybe TRBD1 (5 bases). V was trimmed by 3 bases and J by 4 bases, leaving 18 bases between them. Germline-derived CDR1 and CDR2 are DFQATT and SNEGSKA (reference sequence). The CDR3 loop spans 15 amino acids.

The rearrangement links TRBV6-5 to TRBJ1-1; TRBD1 might be the D (5 bases). Germline V gives CDR1 MNHEY, CDR2 SVGAGI. This CDR3 comprises 13 residues. V was clipped by 5 bases and J by 4 bases, with 11 bases between them. The CDR3 DNA reads as TGTGCCAGCAGTAATGGCGGGGGCACTGAAGCTTTCTTT. This gives the protein CASSNGGGTEAFF.

The V and J genes are TRBV2 and TRBJ2-3; maybe TRBD2 (6 bases). The CDR3 sequence is 18 residues long. The germline CDR1 and CDR2 sequences are SNHLY and FYNNEI. V shed 4 bases and J shed 2 bases, with 22 bases lying between them. DNA for the CDR3: TGTGCCAGCAGTGGTTTATCAGGGACGGACTATATCACAGATACGCAGTATTTT. This gives the protein CASSGLSGTDYITDTQYF.

The rearrangement uses TRBV29-1 and TRBJ1-4; D call uncertain. V lost 5 bases, J lost 3 bases, and 10 bases lay in between. CDR1 is SQVTM and CDR2 is ANQGSEA in the germline V gene. The CDR3 contains 13 residues. The CDR3 DNA is TGCAGCGTTCGTCCTCTTGCTAATGAAAAACTGTTTTTT. Amino acids: CSVRPLANEKLFF.

V and J are TRBV19 and TRBJ1-1; possibly TRBD1 for D (6 bases). Trimming cost V 6 bases and J 3 bases, with 11 bases left between them. The CDR3 runs to 13 residues. The V gene's germline CDR1 is LNHDA and CDR2 SQIVND (reference sequence). The CDR3 DNA reads as TGTGCCAGTAGAACAGGGTGGGACACTGAAGCTTTCTTT. As protein: CASRTGWDTEAFF.